The present T cell receptor (beta chain) was sequenced within a study of OX40 agonist ivuxolimab in advanced cancers. About the full investigation: The costimulatory receptor OX40 (CD134) was targeted by ivuxolimab, a fully human IgG2 agonistic monoclonal antibody. Intravenous ivuxolimab was administered to patients every 2 weeks at six dose levels: 0.01, 0.1, 0.3, 1.5, 3 and 10 mg/kg. Of the approximately 50 dose-escalation patients, hepatocellular carcinoma was present in about 20, melanoma in roughly 15, renal cell carcinoma in 9 and head and neck cancer in 9. In the dose-escalation cohort, 70% to 90% of patients were male, and the mean age was 60 years with a range of roughly 20 to 79. Patients were allowed to have had prior anti-PD-1, anti-PD-L1 or anti-CTLA-4 therapy, and around 40% of the dose-escalation patients had previously received checkpoint inhibitors. Partial responses occurred in three dose-escalation patients, of whom one had hepatocellular carcinoma and two had cutaneous melanoma. The point of sequencing TCRbeta in the periphery was to test whether ivuxolimab changed TCR sequence diversity and drove clonal T-cell expansion. The paper describes the monotherapy dose-escalation part (N = 52 patients) of the phase I trial of ivuxolimab.

For sequencing of the TCRbeta CDR3 region, genomic DNA was extracted from the sorted cells. TCRbeta CDR3 regions were sequenced using the immunoSEQ Assay. TCRdb carries this immuneACCESS record with in-frame sequences only. Its versions omit some clonotypes, under half of them owing to an unresolved V gene in the studies checked, with the rest unexplained. The sample includes about 76,000 clones, with around 81% observed a single time. The ten largest clonotypes hold 1.5% to 2% of the sample. The research as a whole found: Antigen specificity was not determined for the clonally expanded peripheral T cells. Low levels of normalized T-cell clonal expansion were also seen in some patients who did not respond. In the 0.1-3.0 mg/kg groups, partial responders were among the patients with the lowest normalized peripheral clonal expansion, particularly in CD8+ T cells. At doses of 0.1 to 3.0 mg/kg, clonal expansion of both CD4+ and CD8+ T cells in blood was seen between baseline and week 6. After ivuxolimab, more expanded clones were found on average in CD8+ T cells than in CD4+ T cells.

Reading the germline V gene gives CDR1 LGHNA and CDR2 YSLEER. V is shortened by 4 bases, J by 5 bases, and the region joining them spans 11 bases. The CDR3 measures 13 amino acids from cysteine to phenylalanine. Solely the CDR3 DNA is kept, with 39 bases framed from the first base. The trial excluded patients who had a history of autoimmune disease or who were on systemic immunosuppression. Peripheral blood for TCR sequencing was collected from all dose cohorts at baseline, on cycle 4 day 1, and on cycle 7 day 1. The samples were taken from a phase I, first-in-human, multicenter, open-label dose-escalation trial of ivuxolimab. Adults with locally advanced or metastatic melanoma, renal cell carcinoma, hepatocellular carcinoma or head and neck squamous cell carcinoma were enrolled in the trial. CD4+ and CD8+ T cells were sorted separately from peripheral blood before TCR sequencing. As regards this clone: Its specific antigen is unknown. No base qualities exist here, and no much larger clone lies one base off it.

This sequence originates from an adult with an advanced solid tumor such as melanoma, head and neck, liver or kidney cancer. The V and J genes are TRBV4-3 and TRBJ2-5; the D gene is perhaps TRBD2, on 5 matching bases. The source was CD4+ or CD8+ T cells sorted from blood, collected in a trial of the OX40 agonist ivuxolimab. The CDR3 here reads CASSLGLGETQYF. The base sequence is TGCGCCAGCAGCCTAGGACTGGGGGAGACCCAGTACTTC.